Shown below are 5 T cell receptor beta chains from a single sample sequenced in a study of shared clonotypes between healthy human individuals. Sequenced by immunoSEQ multiplex PCR; TCRdb stores in-frame clones only, minus some. This table has more than 2,000,000 clones, 85% to 95% appearing once. Sequenced input: naive CD4+ T cells from PBMCs. Subset indicated: CD45RA+ positively selected. The receptor set was obtained from a man aged 18 to 30 in good health. Some clones in this sample may be carry-over from other donors' samples.

The J gene is TRBJ2-7, the V gene TRBV28, with 9 bases matching TRBD2. Germline loops: CDR1 MDHEN, CDR2 SYDVKM. This CDR3 is built from 15 residues. V gave up 5 bases and J gave up 5 bases; unmatched junction bases: 10. CDR3 protein: CASSPLAGSYNEQYF. The CDR3 DNA reads as TGTGCCAGCAGTCCCCTAGCGGGATCCTACAACGAGCAGTACTTC.

The rearrangement joins TRBV9 to TRBJ2-7; unclear D gene. Germline values: CDR1 SGDLS, CDR2 YYNGEE. V dropped 0 bases and J dropped 2 bases, with 12 bases sitting between them. The CDR3 has 15 residues. The CDR3 DNA reads as TGTGCCAGCAGCGTAGATCCACAAGGGACCTACGAGCAGTACTTC. It encodes CASSVDPQGTYEQYF.

This clone was counted between two and nine times. The chain joins TRBV7-9 to TRBJ1-5; 8 bases are shared with TRBD1. Trimming at V came to 5 bases and at J to 2 bases, leaving 5 bases not matched to a gene. The CDR3 loop spans 15 amino acids. Per the germline V gene, CDR1 is SEHNR and CDR2 is FQNEAQ (reference sequence). This chain's CDR3 is CASSREGQGNQPQHF. As DNA, the CDR3 is TGTGCCAGCAGCCGGGAGGGACAGGGCAATCAGCCCCAGCATTTT.

The chain joins TRBV7-2 to TRBJ2-7; D is uncertain. The V and J ends lost 1 base and 5 bases respectively, with 15 bases between them. CDR1 is SGHTA, CDR2 FQGNSA, per germline. There are 15 residues in the CDR3. The CDR3 spells CASSLVALGSNEQYF. CDR3 in DNA: TGTGCCAGCAGCTTAGTGGCTTTAGGGTCCAACGAGCAGTACTTC.

This chain connects TRBV4-3 to TRBJ1-5, with 7 bases fitting TRBD1. This CDR3 has 18 amino acids. Germline trimming cut 1 base from V and 2 bases from J; bases unmatched to any gene: 11. Per the germline V gene, CDR1 is LGHNA and CDR2 is YSLEER. CDR3 region: CASSQVATGVGGNQPQHF. The CDR3 DNA follows: TGCGCCAGCAGCCAAGTAGCCACAGGGGTGGGGGGCAATCAGCCCCAGCATTTT.